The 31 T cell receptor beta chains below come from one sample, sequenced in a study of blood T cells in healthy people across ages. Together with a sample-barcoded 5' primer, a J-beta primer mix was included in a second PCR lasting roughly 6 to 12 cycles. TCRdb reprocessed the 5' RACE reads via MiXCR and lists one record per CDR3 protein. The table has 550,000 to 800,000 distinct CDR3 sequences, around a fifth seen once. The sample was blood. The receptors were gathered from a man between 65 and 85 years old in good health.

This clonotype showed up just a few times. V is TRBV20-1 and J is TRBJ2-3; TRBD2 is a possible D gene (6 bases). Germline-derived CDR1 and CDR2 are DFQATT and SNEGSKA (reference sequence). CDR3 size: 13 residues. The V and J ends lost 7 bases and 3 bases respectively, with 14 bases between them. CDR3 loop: CSVLADSTDTQYF. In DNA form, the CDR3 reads TGCAGTGTCTTAGCGGACTCTACAGATACGCAGTATTTT.

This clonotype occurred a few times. The CDR3 DNA is TGTGCCAGCAGCTGGGACAGGGGATTGATCGGGGAGCTGTTTTTT. Translating it yields CASSWDRGLIGELFF. The rearrangement links TRBV5-5 to TRBJ2-2; 10 bases line up with TRBD1. The CDR3 totals 15 residues. CDR1 is SGHKS, CDR2 YYEKEE, per germline (reference sequence). V shed 3 bases and J 7 bases; nucleotides not matched to a gene: 6.

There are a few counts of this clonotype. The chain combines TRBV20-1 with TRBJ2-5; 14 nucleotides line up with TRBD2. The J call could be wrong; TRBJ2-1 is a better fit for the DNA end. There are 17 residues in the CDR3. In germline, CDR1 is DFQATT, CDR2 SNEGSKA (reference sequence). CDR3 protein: CSARVPGLAGDYNEQFF. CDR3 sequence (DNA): TGCAGTGCTAGAGTCCCGGGACTAGCGGGAGACTACAATGAGCAGTTCTTC.

The CDR3 bases are TGCGCCAGCAGCGCGGGACTAGCGGGAGCCGAGACCCAGTACTTC. Translating it yields CASSAGLAGAETQYF. The gene calls are TRBV5-1 and TRBJ2-5; 14 nucleotides match TRBD2. CDR3 length: 15 amino acids. V gave up 4 bases and J gave up 5 bases; unmatched junction bases: 4. Germline-derived CDR1 and CDR2 are SGHRS and YFSETQ.

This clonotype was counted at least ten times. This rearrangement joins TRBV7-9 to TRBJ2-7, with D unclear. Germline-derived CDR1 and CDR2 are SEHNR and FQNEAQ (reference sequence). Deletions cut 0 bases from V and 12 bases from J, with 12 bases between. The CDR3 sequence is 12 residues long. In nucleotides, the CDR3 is TGTGCCAGCAGCTTAGCGACAACGCTGCCGTACTTC. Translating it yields CASSLATTLPYF.

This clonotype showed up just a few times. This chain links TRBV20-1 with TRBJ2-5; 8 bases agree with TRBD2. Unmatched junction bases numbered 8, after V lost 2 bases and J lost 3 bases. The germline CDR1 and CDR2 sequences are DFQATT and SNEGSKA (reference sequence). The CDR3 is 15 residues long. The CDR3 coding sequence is TGCAGTGCTAGAAAGCCCGGGACTAGAAAAGAGACCCAGTACTTC. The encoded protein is CSARKPGTRKETQYF.

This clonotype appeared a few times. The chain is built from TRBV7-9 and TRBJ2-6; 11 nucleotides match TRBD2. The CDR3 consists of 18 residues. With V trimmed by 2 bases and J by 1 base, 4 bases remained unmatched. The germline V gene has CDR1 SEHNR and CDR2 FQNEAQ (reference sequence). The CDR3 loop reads CASSLLPSGRSGANVLTF. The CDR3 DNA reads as TGTGCCAGCAGCTTATTGCCTAGCGGGAGGTCTGGGGCCAACGTCCTGACTTTC.

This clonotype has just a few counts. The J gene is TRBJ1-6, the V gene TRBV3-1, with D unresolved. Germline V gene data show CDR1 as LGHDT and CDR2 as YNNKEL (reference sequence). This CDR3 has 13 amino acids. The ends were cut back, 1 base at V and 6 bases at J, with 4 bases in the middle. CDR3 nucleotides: TGTGCCAGCAGCCAAGGGGGTAATTCACCCCTCCACTTT. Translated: CASSQGGNSPLHF.

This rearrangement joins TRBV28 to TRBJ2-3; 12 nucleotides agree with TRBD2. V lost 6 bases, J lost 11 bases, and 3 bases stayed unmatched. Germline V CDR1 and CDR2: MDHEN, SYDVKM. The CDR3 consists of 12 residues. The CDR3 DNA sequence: TGTGCCAGCAGCCCTAGCGGGGGGGTGCAGTATTTT. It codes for CASSPSGGVQYF.

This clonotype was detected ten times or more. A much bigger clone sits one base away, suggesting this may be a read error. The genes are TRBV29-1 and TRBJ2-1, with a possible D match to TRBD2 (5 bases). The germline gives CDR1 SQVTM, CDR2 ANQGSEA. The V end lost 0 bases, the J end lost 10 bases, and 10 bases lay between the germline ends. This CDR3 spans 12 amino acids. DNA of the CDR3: TGCAGCGTTGAAGATGCGGGTAGCGAGCAGTTCTTC. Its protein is CSVEDAGSEQFF.

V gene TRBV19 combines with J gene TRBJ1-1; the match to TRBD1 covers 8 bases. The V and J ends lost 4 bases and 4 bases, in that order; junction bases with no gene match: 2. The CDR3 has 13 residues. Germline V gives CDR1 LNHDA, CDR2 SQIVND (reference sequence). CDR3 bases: TGTGCCAGTAGTACCGGGACAGGCACTGAAGCTTTCTTT. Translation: CASSTGTGTEAFF.

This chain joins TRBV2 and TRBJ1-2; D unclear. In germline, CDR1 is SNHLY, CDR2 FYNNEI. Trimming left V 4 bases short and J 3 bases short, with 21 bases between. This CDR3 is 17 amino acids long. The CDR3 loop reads CASSVGDLSSKDYGYTF. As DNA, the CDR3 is TGTGCCAGCAGTGTGGGCGACCTAAGCAGTAAAGACTATGGCTACACCTTC.

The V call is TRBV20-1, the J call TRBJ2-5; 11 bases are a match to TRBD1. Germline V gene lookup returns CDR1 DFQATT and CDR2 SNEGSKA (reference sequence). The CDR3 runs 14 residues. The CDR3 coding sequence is TGCAGCTCAGGACAGGGGGCAACCCAAGAGACCCAGTACTTC. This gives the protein CSSGQGATQETQYF.

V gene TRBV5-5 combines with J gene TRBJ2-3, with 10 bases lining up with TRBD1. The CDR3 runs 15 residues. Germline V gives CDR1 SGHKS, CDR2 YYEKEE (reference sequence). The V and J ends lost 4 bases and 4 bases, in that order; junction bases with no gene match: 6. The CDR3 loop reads CASSVGQGLPDTQYF. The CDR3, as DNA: TGTGCCAGCAGCGTGGGACAGGGGCTCCCAGATACGCAGTATTTT.

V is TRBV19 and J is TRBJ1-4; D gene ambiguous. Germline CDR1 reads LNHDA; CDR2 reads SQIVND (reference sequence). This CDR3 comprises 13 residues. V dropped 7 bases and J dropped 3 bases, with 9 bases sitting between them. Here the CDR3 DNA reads TGTGCCAGTATGGGGTACGCTAATGAAAAACTGTTTTTT. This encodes CASMGYANEKLFF.

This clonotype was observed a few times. For the CDR3, the DNA is TGTGCCATCCCCGGACAGGGGGCAGTAGAGACAAATGGCTACACCTTC. Translated: CAIPGQGAVETNGYTF. The chain carries TRBV10-3 and TRBJ1-2, with 11 bases matching TRBD1. The V segment lost 8 bases and the J segment 6 bases; nucleotides outside the gene matches: 14. Looked up from germline, CDR1 is ENHRY and CDR2 is SYGVKD. The CDR3 contains 16 residues.

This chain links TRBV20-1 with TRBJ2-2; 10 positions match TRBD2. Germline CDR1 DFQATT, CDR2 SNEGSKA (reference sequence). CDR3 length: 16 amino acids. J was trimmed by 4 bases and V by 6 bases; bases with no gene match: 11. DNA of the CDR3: TGCAGTGCATCCGGGACTAGCGCCACGGTCACCGGGGAGCTGTTTTTT. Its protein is CSASGTSATVTGELFF.

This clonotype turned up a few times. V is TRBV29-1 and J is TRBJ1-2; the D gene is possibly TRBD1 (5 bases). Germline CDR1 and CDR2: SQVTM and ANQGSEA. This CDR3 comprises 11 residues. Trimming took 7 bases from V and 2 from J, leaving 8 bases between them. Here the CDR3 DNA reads TGCAGCGCCGGGACCAACTATGGCTACACCTTC. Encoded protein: CSAGTNYGYTF. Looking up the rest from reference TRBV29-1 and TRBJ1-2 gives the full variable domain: SAVISQKPSRDICQRGTSLTIQCQVDSQVTMMFWYRQQPGQSLTLIATANQGSEATYESGFVIDKFPISRPNLTFSTLTVSNMSPEDSSIYLCSAGTNYGYTFGSGTRLTVV.

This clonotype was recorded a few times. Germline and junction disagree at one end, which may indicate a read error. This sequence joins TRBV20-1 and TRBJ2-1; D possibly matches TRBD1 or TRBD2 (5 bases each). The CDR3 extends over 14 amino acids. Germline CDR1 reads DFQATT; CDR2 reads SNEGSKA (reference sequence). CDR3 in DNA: TGCAGTGCCAGAGGGGAGAAGGTTCACAATGAGCAGTTCTTC. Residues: CSARGEKVHNEQFF.

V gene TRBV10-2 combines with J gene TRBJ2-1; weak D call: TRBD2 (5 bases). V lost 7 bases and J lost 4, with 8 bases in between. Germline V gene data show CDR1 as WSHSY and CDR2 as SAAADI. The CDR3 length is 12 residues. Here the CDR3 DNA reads TGCGCCAGCAATCCGGGGTACAATGAGCAGTTCTTC. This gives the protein CASNPGYNEQFF.

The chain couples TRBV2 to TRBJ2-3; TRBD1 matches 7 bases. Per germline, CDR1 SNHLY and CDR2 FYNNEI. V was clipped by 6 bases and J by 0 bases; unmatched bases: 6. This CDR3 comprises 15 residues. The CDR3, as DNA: TGTGCCAGCAGGTCCCCGGGACAGAGCACAGATACGCAGTATTTT. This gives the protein CASRSPGQSTDTQYF.

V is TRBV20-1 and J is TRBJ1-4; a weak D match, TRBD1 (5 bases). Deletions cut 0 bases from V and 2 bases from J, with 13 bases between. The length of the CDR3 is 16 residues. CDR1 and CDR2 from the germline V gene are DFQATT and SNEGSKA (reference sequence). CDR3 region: CSAREGTTSTNEKLFF. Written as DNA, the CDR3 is TGCAGTGCTAGAGAGGGGACTACCTCGACTAATGAAAAACTGTTTTTT.

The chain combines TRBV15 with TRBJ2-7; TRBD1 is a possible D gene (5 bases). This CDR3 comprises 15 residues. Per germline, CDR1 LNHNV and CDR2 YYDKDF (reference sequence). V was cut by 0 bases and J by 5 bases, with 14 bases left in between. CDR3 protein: CATSRDQGHRNEQYF. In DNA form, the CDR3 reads TGTGCCACCAGCAGAGATCAAGGACACAGGAACGAGCAGTACTTC.

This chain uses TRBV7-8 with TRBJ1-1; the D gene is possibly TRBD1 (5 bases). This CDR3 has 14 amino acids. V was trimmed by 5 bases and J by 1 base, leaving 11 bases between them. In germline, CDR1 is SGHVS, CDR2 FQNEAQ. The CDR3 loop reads CASSRGGENTEAFF. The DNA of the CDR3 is TGTGCCAGCAGCCGTGGGGGAGAGAACACTGAAGCTTTCTTT.

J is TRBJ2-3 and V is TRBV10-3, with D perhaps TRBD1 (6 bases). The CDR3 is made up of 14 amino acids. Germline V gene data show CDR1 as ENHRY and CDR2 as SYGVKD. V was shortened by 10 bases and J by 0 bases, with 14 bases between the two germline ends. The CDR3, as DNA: TGTGCCACCGTACAGGGATTGAGCACAGATACGCAGTATTTT. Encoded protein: CATVQGLSTDTQYF.

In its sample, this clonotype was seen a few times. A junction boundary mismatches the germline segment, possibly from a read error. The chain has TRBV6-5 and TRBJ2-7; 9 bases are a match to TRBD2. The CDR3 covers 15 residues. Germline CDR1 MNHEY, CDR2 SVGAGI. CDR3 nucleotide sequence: TGTGCCGGCAGTCGCTTATCGGGACTAGCTGGCGAGCAGTACTTC. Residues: CAGSRLSGLAGEQYF.

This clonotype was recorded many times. The CDR3 sequence is CASSLIGNTIYF. The CDR3 nucleotides are TGTGCCAGCAGTTTAATTGGAAACACCATATATTTT. This chain joins TRBV12-3 or TRBV12-4 and TRBJ1-3; D unclear. The CDR3 consists of 12 residues. The ends were cut back, 2 bases at V and 3 bases at J, with 2 bases in the middle.

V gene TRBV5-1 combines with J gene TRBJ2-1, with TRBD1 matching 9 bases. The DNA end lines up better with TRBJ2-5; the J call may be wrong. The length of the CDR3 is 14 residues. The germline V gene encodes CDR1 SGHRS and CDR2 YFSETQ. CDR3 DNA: TGCGCCAGCAGCTTGGAGGGACAGGGTGAGACCCAGTACTTC. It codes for CASSLEGQGETQYF.

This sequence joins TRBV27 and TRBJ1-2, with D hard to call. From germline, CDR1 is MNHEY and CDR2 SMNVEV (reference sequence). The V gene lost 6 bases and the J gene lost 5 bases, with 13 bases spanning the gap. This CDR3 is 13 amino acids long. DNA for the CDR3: TGTGCCAGCAGCATTAACGGAGCGTATGGCTACACCTTC. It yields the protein CASSINGAYGYTF.

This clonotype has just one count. The CDR3 DNA sequence: TGCGCCAGCAGCCAAGATCTATTAGCGGGAGGCCGCGATACGCAGTATTTT. Encoded protein: CASSQDLLAGGRDTQYF. This rearrangement joins TRBV4-3 to TRBJ2-3, with 10 bases identical to TRBD2. The CDR3 has 17 residues. Germline V gives CDR1 LGHNA, CDR2 YSLEER. V trimming: 0 bases; J trimming: 6 bases; junction bases outside the gene matches: 9.

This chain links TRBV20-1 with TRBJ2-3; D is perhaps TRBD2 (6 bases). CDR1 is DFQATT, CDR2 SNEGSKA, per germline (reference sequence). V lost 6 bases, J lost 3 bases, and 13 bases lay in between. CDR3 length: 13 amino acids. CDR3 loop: CSANSGATDTQYF. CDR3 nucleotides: TGCAGTGCCAACTCGGGAGCTACAGATACGCAGTATTTT.